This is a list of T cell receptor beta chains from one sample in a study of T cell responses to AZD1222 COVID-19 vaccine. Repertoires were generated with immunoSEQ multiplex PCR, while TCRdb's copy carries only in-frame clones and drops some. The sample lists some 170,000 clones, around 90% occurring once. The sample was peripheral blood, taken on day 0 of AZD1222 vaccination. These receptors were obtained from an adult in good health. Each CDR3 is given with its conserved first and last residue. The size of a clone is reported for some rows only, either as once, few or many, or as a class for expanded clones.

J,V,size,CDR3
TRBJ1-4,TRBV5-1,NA,CASSLLQGEAEKLFF
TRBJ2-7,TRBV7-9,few,CASSSSGVHEQYF
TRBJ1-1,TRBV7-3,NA,CASSLFQNTEAFF
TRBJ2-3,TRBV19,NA,CASSIARTSGGRTQYF
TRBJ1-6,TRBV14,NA,CASSQEVRNSPLHF
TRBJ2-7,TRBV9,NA,CASSPSGLAYEQYF
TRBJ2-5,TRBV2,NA,CASAGDQETQYF
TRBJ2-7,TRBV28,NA,CASSSSGTGVNEQYF
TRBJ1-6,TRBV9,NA,CASSVEGGQVGSPLHF
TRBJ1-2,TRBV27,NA,CASSLQGGNRYGYTF
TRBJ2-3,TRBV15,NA,CATSRVIPVEREKGTDTQYF
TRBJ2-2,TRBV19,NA,CASSRPSGANTGELFF
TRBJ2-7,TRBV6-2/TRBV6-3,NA,CASSFSGNPYEQYF
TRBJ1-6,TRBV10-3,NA,CATGEVGDGSPLHF
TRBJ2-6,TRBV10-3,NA,CATEDRVGANVLTF
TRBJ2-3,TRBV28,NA,CASSLGFHTDTQYF
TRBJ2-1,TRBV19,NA,CASSQGAGHEQFF
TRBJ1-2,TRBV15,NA,CATSREGGVGYTF
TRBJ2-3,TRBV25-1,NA,CASSDLLLAGGLDTQYF
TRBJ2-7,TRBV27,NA,CASSHELAGVNEQYF
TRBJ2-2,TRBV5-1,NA,CASTGGTGFANTGELFF
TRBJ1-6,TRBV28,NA,CASRRTGFNSPLHF
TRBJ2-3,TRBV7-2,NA,CASADGGDTQYF
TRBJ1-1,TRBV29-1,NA,CSVVSAPGTEAFF
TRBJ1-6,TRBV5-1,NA,CASSPQSSYNSPLHF
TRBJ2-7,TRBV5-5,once,CASSLFHEQYF
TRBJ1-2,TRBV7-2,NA,CASTRQTDINYGYTF
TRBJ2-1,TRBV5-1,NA,CASSLASGSGNEQFF
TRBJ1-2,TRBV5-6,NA,CASSLEETVLNYGYTF
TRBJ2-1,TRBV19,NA,CASSIGGLAGVMVYNEQFF
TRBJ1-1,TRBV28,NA,CASSLMGGTTEAFF
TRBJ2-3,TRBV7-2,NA,CASSEGQGSTDTQYF
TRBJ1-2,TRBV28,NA,CASSLEDYGYTF
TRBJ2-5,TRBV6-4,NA,CASSENGMETQYF
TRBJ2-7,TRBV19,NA,CASSITGSYEQYF
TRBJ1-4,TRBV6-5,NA,CASSTTGFTNEKLFF
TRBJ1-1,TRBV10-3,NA,CAISESGQMNTEAFF
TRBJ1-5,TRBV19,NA,CASTLISPRTNNQPQHF
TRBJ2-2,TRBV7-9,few,CASSTGTGGWNTGELFF
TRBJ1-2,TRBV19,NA,CASAGTSYGYTF
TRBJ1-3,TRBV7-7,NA,CASSLSGASGNTIYF
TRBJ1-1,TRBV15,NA,CATSRDWLQGQMNTEAFF
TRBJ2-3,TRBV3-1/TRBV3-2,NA,CASSQDTRTQYF
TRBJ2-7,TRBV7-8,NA,CASSLSAYEQYF
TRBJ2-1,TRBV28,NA,CASSRGLAGTYNEQFF
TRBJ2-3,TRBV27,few,CASSRRTSGSTDTQYF
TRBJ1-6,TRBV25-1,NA,CASSEVDREGSPLHF
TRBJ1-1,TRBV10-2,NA,CASSLTGRHTEAFF
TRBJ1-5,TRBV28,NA,CASSLLVQPQHF
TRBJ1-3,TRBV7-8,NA,CASSLVPRGNTIYF
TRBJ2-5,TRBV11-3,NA,CASSLSSGQETQYF
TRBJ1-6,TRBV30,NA,CASSAPPHSPLHF
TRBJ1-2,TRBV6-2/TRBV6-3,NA,CASSLPGVSYGYGYTF
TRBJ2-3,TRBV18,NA,CASSPLGLTSGRGTDTQYF
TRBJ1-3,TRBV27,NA,CASSPRTGPGNTIYF
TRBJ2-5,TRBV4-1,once,CASSQVPGQQETQYF
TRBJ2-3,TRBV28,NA,CASSPLVWTSVSTDTQYF
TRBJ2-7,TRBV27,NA,CASSPGTRYEQYF
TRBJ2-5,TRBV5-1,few,CASSPDQETQYF